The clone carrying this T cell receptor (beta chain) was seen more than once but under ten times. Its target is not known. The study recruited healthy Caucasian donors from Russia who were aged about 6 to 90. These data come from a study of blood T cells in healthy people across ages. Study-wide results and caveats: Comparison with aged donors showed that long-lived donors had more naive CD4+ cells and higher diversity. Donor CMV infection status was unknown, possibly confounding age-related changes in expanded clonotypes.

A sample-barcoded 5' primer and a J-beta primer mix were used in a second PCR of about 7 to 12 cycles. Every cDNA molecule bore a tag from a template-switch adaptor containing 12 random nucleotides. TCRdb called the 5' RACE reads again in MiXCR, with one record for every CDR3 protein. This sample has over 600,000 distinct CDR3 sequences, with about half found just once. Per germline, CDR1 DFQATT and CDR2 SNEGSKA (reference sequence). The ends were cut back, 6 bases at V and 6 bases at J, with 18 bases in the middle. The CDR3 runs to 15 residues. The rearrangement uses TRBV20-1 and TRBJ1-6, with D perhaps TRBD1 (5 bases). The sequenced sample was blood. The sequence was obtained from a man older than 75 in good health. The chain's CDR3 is CSADNSRELNSPLHF. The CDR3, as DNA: TGCAGTGCGGACAACTCCAGGGAGCTTAATTCACCCCTCCACTTT.